This T cell receptor beta chain was profiled in a study of vaccination effects on CD4 cells after COVID-19. Study-wide background: Wells each received some 2.2 million PBMC, cultured with approximately 9 IU/ml IL-2 and roughly 9.3 ug/ml peptides.

Per germline, CDR1 SGHDN and CDR2 FVKESK. The CDR3 has 16 amino acids. V shed 4 bases and J 2 bases; nucleotides not matched to a gene: 10. About this clone: The antigen is undetermined.

Culturing for roughly 9 days preceded CD4+ T cell isolation. Findings and limits, study-wide: Recruitment yielded few convalescent patients, and the study had no early post-infection timepoints.

Sequenced by immunoSEQ multiplex PCR; TCRdb stores in-frame clones only, minus some. The repertoire holds about 70,000 clones, with 75% to 80% as singletons. This clonotype was sampled from a human donor who received a COVID-19 vaccine. The specimen was CD4+ T cells from PBMCs cultured without peptide, collected before COVID-19 vaccination. The V gene is TRBV14, the J gene TRBJ2-5; 7 nucleotides agree with TRBD1. CDR3 sequence: CASSPRGTGVQETQYF. The CDR3 nucleotides are TGTGCCAGCAGCCCCCGGGGAACAGGGGTTCAAGAGACCCAGTACTTC.